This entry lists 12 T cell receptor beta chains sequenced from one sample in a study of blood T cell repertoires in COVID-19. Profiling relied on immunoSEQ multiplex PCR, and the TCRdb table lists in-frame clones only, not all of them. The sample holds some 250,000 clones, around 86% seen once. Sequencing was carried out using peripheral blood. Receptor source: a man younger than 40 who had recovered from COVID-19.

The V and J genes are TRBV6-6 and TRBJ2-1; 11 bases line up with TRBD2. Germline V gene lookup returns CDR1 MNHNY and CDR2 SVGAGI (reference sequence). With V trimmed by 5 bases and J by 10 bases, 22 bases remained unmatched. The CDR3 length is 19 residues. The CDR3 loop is CASSPGRYSGGASFEEQFF. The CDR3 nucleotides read TGTGCCAGCAGTCCAGGAAGATATAGCGGGGGGGCCTCTTTCGAAGAGCAGTTCTTC.

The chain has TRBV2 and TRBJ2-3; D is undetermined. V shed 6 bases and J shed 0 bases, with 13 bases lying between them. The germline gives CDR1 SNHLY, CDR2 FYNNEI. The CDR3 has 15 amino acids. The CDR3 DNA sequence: TGTGCCAGCAGCGTCCAGGCACCTAGCACAGATACGCAGTATTTT. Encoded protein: CASSVQAPSTDTQYF.

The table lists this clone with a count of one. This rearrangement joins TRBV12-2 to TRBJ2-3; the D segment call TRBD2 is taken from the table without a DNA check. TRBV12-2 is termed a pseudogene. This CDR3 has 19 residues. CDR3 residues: CASRLPGLAGVTSTDTQYF. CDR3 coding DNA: TGTGCAAGTCGCTTACCCGGACTAGCGGGGGTAACTAGCACAGATACGCAGTATTTT.

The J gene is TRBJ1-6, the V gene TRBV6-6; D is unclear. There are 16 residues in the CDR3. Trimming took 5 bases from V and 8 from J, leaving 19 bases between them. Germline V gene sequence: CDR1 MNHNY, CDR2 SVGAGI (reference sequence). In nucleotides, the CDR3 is TGTGCCAGCAGTCGAAACGGAAGGAGTCGGTATTCACCCCTCCACTTT. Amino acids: CASSRNGRSRYSPLHF.

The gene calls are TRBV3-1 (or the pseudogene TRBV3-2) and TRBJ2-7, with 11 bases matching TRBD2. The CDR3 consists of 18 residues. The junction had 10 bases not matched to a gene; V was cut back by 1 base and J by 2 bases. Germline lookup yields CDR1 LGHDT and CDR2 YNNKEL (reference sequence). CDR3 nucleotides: TGTGCCAGCAGCCAAGCCTCACTAGCGGGGGCGGGCGCCTACGAGCAGTACTTC. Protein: CASSQASLAGAGAYEQYF.

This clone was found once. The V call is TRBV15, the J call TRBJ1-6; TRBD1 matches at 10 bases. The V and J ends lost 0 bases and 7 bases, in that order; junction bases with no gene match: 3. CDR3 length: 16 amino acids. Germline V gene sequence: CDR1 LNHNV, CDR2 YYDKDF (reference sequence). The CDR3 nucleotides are TGTGCCACCAGCAGAGAGCGACAGGGGGCGAATTCACCCCTCCACTTT. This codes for CATSRERQGANSPLHF.

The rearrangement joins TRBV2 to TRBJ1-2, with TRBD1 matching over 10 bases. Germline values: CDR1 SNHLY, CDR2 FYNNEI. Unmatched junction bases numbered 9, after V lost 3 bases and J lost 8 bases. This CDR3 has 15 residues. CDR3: CASSDDRGPSGGYTF. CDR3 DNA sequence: TGTGCCAGCAGTGATGACAGGGGGCCGTCGGGAGGCTACACCTTC.

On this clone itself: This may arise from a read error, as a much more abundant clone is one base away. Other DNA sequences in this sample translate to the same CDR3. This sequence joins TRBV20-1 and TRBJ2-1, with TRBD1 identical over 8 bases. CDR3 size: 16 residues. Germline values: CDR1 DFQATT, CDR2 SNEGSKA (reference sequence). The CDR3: CSASYFGTGVTNEQFF. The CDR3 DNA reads TGCAGCGCTAGTTATTTCGGGACAGGCGTAACCAATGAGCAGTTCTTC.

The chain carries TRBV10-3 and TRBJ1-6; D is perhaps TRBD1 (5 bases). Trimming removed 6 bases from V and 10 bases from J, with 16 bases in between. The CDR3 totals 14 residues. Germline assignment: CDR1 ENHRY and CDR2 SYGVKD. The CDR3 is CAIRSSATESPLHF. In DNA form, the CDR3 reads TGTGCCATCAGGTCTTCAGCGACAGAATCACCCCTCCACTTT.

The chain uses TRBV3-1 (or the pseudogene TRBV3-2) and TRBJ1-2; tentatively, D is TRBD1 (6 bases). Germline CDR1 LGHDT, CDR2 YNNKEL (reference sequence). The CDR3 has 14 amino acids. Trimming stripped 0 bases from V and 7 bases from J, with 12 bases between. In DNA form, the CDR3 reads TGTGCCAGCAGCCAAGAAGGGGGAAGGCGTGGCTACACCTTC. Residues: CASSQEGGRRGYTF.

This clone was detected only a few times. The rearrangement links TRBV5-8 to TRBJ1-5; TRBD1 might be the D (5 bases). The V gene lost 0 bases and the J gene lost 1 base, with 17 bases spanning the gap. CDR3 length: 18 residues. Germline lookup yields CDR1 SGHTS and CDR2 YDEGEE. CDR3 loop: CASSLEGPTQTSNQPQHF. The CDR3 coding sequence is TGTGCCAGCAGCTTGGAGGGGCCGACCCAGACCAGCAATCAGCCCCAGCATTTT.

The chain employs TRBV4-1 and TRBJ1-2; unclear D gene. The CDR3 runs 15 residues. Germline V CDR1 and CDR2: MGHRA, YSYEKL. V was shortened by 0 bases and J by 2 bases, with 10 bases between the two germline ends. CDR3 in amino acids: CASSQDRGGNYGYTF. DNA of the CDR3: TGCGCCAGCAGCCAAGATCGGGGTGGGAACTATGGCTACACCTTC.